The present T cell receptor beta chain was sequenced within a study of regulatory T cells in long-lasting Graves disease. Findings and limits, study-wide: Persistent cases of Graves' showed reduced TCR diversity relative to newly diagnosed patients. Persistent patients shared more public clonotypes (around 2,500) than new patients (about 960).

The V and J ends lost 6 bases and 4 bases respectively, with 18 bases between them. This CDR3 is built from 16 residues. Germline CDR1 is MDHEN and CDR2 is SYDVKM. In its sample, this clonotype was seen many times. Its specificity is not known. Through Arm-PCR of CDR3 regions and iRepertoire HTBI primers, TCR beta libraries were built. MiXCR, applied by TCRdb to the multiplex PCR reads, yields one record per CDR3 protein. Of about 470,000 distinct CDR3 sequences listed, 20% to 25% are singletons. This sample's time point: persistent/refractory GD, antithyroid drugs over 5 years with positive TRAb. Extracted PBMC RNA gave rise to the TCR library.

The sequence came from a female donor with Graves disease. The gene calls are TRBV28 and TRBJ2-2; a possible D gene is TRBD2 (6 bases). This specimen consisted of peripheral blood mononuclear cells (PBMCs), obtained when the disease was refractory, from a patient treated with antithyroid drugs. CDR3 in amino acids: CASSSRVHGGTGELFF. Written as DNA, the CDR3 is TGTGCCAGCAGCTCCCGGGTCCACGGGGGCACCGGGGAGCTGTTTTTT.